The 27 T cell receptor beta chains listed next were all sequenced from one sample in a study of neurological immune-mediated disorders. TCRdb re-called the 5' RACE reads through MiXCR, storing one row per CDR3 protein. The repertoire has fewer than 30,000 distinct CDR3 sequences, around an eighth of them found once; the top ten carry 16%. The sample taken for sequencing was PBMCs. The receptors stem from a woman between 40 and 50 years old with HTLV-1-associated myelopathy (HAM/TSP).

This clonotype was observed at least ten times. The CDR3 coding sequence is TGCGCCAGCAGCTTACAGGGGGCTGGCTACACCTTC. It specifies CASSLQGAGYTF. The chain is built from TRBV5-1 and TRBJ1-2; 9 bases agree with TRBD1. Germline V gives CDR1 SGHRS, CDR2 YFSETQ. This CDR3 region has 12 residues. The V gene end was trimmed by 2 bases and the J gene end by 7 bases; junction bases not matched to a gene: 0.

This clonotype has at least ten counts. This chain uses TRBV7-2 with TRBJ1-5; TRBD1 matches 8 bases. The CDR3 runs to 17 residues. Looked up from germline, CDR1 is SGHTA and CDR2 is FQGNSA. Losses at the gene ends were 5 bases for V and 2 bases for J; bases not matched to a gene: 11. The CDR3 is CASSARGQVGGNQPQHF. In nucleotides, the CDR3 is TGTGCCAGCAGCGCCAGGGGGCAGGTCGGGGGCAATCAGCCCCAGCATTTT. The whole variable domain, remainder taken from reference TRBV7-2 and TRBJ1-5, is GAGVSQSPSNKVTEKGKDVELRCDPISGHTALYWYRQSLGQGLEFLIYFQGNSAPDKSGLPSDRFSAERTGGSVSTLTIQRTQQEDSAVYLCASSARGQVGGNQPQHFGDGTRLSIL.

At least ten counts were recorded for this clonotype. The chain links TRBV10-3 to TRBJ1-6; TRBD1 agrees at 7 bases. V lost 6 bases, J lost 4 bases, and 6 bases stayed unmatched. Germline V gene data show CDR1 as ENHRY and CDR2 as SYGVKD. CDR3 length: 15 amino acids. This chain's CDR3 is CAISPGTAYNSPLHF. CDR3 in DNA: TGTGCCATCAGCCCCGGGACAGCGTATAATTCACCCCTCCACTTT.

There are many counts of this clonotype. This sequence joins TRBV12-3 or TRBV12-4 and TRBJ2-7; possibly TRBD1 for D (6 bases). The germline V and J ends were trimmed by 4 bases and 11 bases, with 12 bases remaining between them. The CDR3 runs 11 residues. The CDR3 region has the DNA TGTGCCAGCAGTTCGACAGGTTTCAAGTACTTC. Translation: CASSSTGFKYF.

This clonotype has a count of ten or more. V is TRBV15 and J is TRBJ2-7; the match to TRBD2 covers 7 bases. The CDR3 has 16 amino acids. Germline values: CDR1 LNHNV, CDR2 YYDKDF (reference sequence). The J segment lost 2 bases and the V segment lost 0 bases, leaving 7 bases of the junction unmatched. The DNA of the CDR3 is TGTGCCACCAGCAGAGATGGGGGGGGACGTACCTACGAGCAGTACTTC. Translating it yields CATSRDGGGRTYEQYF.

This clonotype has at least ten counts. The chain carries TRBV20-1 and TRBJ2-5; D may match TRBD1 or TRBD2 (5 bases each). The germline V and J ends were trimmed by 5 bases and 3 bases, with 16 bases remaining between them. Germline CDR1 and CDR2: DFQATT and SNEGSKA (reference sequence). The CDR3 covers 14 residues. The CDR3 DNA reads as TGCAGTGCTGAGCCCGGGACGGCTAAAGAGACCCAGTACTTC. This translates into CSAEPGTAKETQYF.

The rearrangement joins TRBV5-1 to TRBJ2-3; D is possibly TRBD1 (5 bases). This CDR3 comprises 17 residues. CDR1 is SGHRS, CDR2 YFSETQ, per germline. V was clipped by 2 bases and J by 4 bases, with 20 bases between them. The CDR3 DNA follows: TGCGCCAGCAGCTTACTACCCGTGATAGGGGCGTCAGATACGCAGTATTTT. Protein sequence: CASSLLPVIGASDTQYF. Looking up the rest from reference TRBV5-1 and TRBJ2-3 gives the full variable domain: KAGVTQTPRYLIKTRGQQVTLSCSPISGHRSVSWYQQTPGQGLQFLFEYFSETQRNKGNFPGRFSGRQFSNSRSEMNVSTLELGDSALYLCASSLLPVIGASDTQYFGPGTRLTVL.

The sample holds many counts of this clonotype. V and J are TRBV7-2 and TRBJ1-1; D is ambiguous. Trimming pared 4 bases from V and 1 base from J, leaving 10 bases between. This CDR3 contains 14 residues. CDR1 SGHTA and CDR2 FQGNSA come from the germline V gene. The CDR3 DNA follows: TGTGCCAGCAGCTCGGGAAACGCGAACACTGAAGCTTTCTTT. It translates to CASSSGNANTEAFF. Full variable domain (remainder filled in from reference TRBV7-2 and TRBJ1-1): GAGVSQSPSNKVTEKGKDVELRCDPISGHTALYWYRQSLGQGLEFLIYFQGNSAPDKSGLPSDRFSAERTGGSVSTLTIQRTQQEDSAVYLCASSSGNANTEAFFGQGTRLTVV.

This clonotype was observed many times. The rearrangement links TRBV10-3 to TRBJ2-2, with 10 bases aligning to TRBD1. The CDR3 extends over 16 amino acids. Germline-derived CDR1 and CDR2 are ENHRY and SYGVKD. The junction had 10 bases not matched to a gene; V was cut back by 9 bases and J by 3 bases. CDR3 sequence (DNA): TGTGCCATTAACTCCCTCGGGACAGGGGACACCGGGGAGCTGTTTTTT. As protein: CAINSLGTGDTGELFF.

Details on this clonotype: One base away lies a much larger clone, so this may be a sequencing read error. V and J are TRBV18 and TRBJ2-1; 8 positions match TRBD1. CDR3 size: 15 residues. In germline, CDR1 is KGHSH, CDR2 LQKENI. The CDR3 is CASSPGQVSFNEQFF. The CDR3 DNA reads TGTGCCAGCTCACCGGGACAGGTCTCCTTCAATGAGCAGTTCTTC. The complete variable domain, with remaining parts taken from reference TRBV18 and TRBJ2-1, reads NAGVMQNPRHLVRRRGQEARLRCSPMKGHSHVYWYRQLPEEGLKFMVYLQKENIIDESGMPKERFSAEFPKEGPSILRIQQVVRGDSAAYFCASSPGQVSFNEQFFGPGTRLTVL.

This clonotype was seen repeatedly, ten times or more. The gene calls are TRBV20-1 and TRBJ2-2; TRBD2 aligns across 9 bases. The V segment lost 4 bases and the J segment 7 bases; nucleotides outside the gene matches: 7. CDR3 length: 14 amino acids. CDR1 DFQATT and CDR2 SNEGSKA come from the germline V gene (reference sequence). CDR3 region: CSATPGAGGGELFF. The CDR3, as DNA: TGCAGTGCTACCCCTGGAGCGGGAGGCGGGGAGCTGTTTTTT.

The J gene is TRBJ1-1, the V gene TRBV7-3; D possibly corresponds to TRBD1 (5 bases). V shed 10 bases and J shed 11 bases, with 23 bases lying between them. The CDR3 has 13 residues. Germline V gene sequence: CDR1 SGHTA, CDR2 FQGTGA. In DNA, the CDR3 is TGTGCCATTAGCCCGGAGACGACAGACATGGCTTTCTTT. This translates into CAISPETTDMAFF.

This clonotype has at least ten counts. The chain combines TRBV24-1 with TRBJ1-1, with D possibly TRBD1 on 6 matching bases. The ends were cut back, 7 bases at V and 4 bases at J, with 15 bases in the middle. The V gene's germline CDR1 is KGHDR and CDR2 SFDVKD. This CDR3 is 14 amino acids long. CDR3 loop: CATRGGLGGTEAFF. As DNA, the CDR3 is TGTGCCACCAGGGGGGGGCTTGGGGGCACTGAAGCTTTCTTT.

This clonotype was counted many times. The rearrangement links TRBV5-1 to TRBJ1-1; D not resolved. In germline, CDR1 is SGHRS, CDR2 YFSETQ. The CDR3 spans 13 residues. V was trimmed by 2 bases and J by 1 base, leaving 6 bases between them. In DNA form, the CDR3 reads TGCGCCAGCAGCTTCTTCGAGAACACTGAAGCTTTCTTT. Protein product: CASSFFENTEAFF.

Ten or more counts support this clonotype. The V gene is TRBV5-1, the J gene TRBJ2-1; 9 nucleotides align to TRBD2. This CDR3 spans 16 amino acids. CDR1 SGHRS and CDR2 YFSETQ come from the germline V gene. The trim removed 0 bases at V and 8 bases at J, leaving 9 bases unmatched. CDR3 region: CASSLAAGGGADEQFF. The DNA for the CDR3 is TGCGCCAGCAGCTTGGCGGCTGGCGGGGGGGCCGATGAGCAGTTCTTC.

J is TRBJ1-2 and V is TRBV7-3; D is undetermined. Per the germline V gene, CDR1 is SGHTA and CDR2 is FQGTGA. The V end lost 1 base, the J end lost 8 bases, and 11 bases lay between the germline ends. This CDR3 contains 13 residues. CDR3 bases: TGTGCCAGCAGCTTAAAATGGAATCGGGGCTACACCTTC. This sequence encodes CASSLKWNRGYTF. Based on the CDR3 plus reference TRBV7-3 and TRBJ1-2, the full variable domain is GAGVSQTPSNKVTEKGKYVELRCDPISGHTALYWYRQSLGQGPEFLIYFQGTGAADDSGLPNDRFFAVRPEGSVSTLKIQRTERGDSAVYLCASSLKWNRGYTFGSGTRLTVV.

This clonotype was detected many times. This rearrangement joins TRBV5-1 to TRBJ1-3; D perhaps matches TRBD1 (6 bases). CDR3 length: 16 residues. The V gene lost 4 bases and the J gene lost 3 bases, with 17 bases spanning the gap. Germline V gene data show CDR1 as SGHRS and CDR2 as YFSETQ. The CDR3 sequence: CASSTGTPSLGNTIYF. In DNA, the CDR3 is TGCGCCAGCAGCACCGGGACACCGTCTCTTGGAAACACCATATATTTT.

This clonotype is termed large. The chain recombines TRBV20-1 with TRBJ1-4, with D unresolved. Germline CDR1 and CDR2: DFQATT and SNEGSKA (reference sequence). The CDR3 spans 14 residues. Trimming left V 5 bases short and J 8 bases short, with 18 bases between. The CDR3 nucleotides are TGCAGTGCTCGCACAGTACGGTCGGGGGAAAAACTGTTTTTT. It encodes CSARTVRSGEKLFF.

This clonotype was picked up many times. The chain carries TRBV5-1 and TRBJ2-6; 11 bases are a match to TRBD1. CDR3 length equals 18 residues. Trimming at V came to 0 bases and at J to 3 bases, leaving 5 bases not matched to a gene. From germline, CDR1 is SGHRS and CDR2 YFSETQ. The CDR3 protein is CASSLVGQGALGANVLTF. In nucleotides, the CDR3 is TGCGCCAGCAGCTTGGTTGGACAGGGGGCGCTTGGGGCCAACGTCCTGACTTTC.

Ten or more counts support this clonotype. This chain uses TRBV20-1 with TRBJ2-1; TRBD1 is a possible D gene (6 bases). The V gene's germline CDR1 is DFQATT and CDR2 SNEGSKA (reference sequence). V gave up 6 bases and J gave up 0 bases, with 12 bases separating them. This CDR3 comprises 14 residues. CDR3 amino acids: CSAIDRSSYNEQFF. DNA of the CDR3: TGCAGTGCGATCGACAGGAGCTCCTACAATGAGCAGTTCTTC.

Remarks on this clonotype: The junction differs from germline at one of its ends, possibly a read error. This chain joins TRBV7-2 and TRBJ2-1; D is perhaps TRBD1 (5 bases). The CDR3 is made up of 15 amino acids. In germline, CDR1 is SGHTA, CDR2 FQGNSA. The CDR3 DNA reads as TGTGCCAGCAGCTTATTGTCCAAGCGTGGACATGAGCAGTCCTTC. As protein: CASSLLSKRGHEQSF.

This clonotype was seen repeatedly, ten times or more. This chain links TRBV6-6 with TRBJ1-5; 8 positions match TRBD1. V shed 2 bases, J shed 4 bases, and the junction held 7 bases outside the gene matches. The CDR3 is 16 residues long. Germline CDR1 reads MNHNY; CDR2 reads SVGAGI (reference sequence). The CDR3 DNA sequence: TGTGCCAGCAGTTACGGGCCCGACAGGGGAAATCAGCCCCAGCATTTT. It translates to CASSYGPDRGNQPQHF.

This clonotype was recorded at least ten times. This chain uses TRBV20-1 with TRBJ2-7, with TRBD2 matching over 11 bases. V was clipped by 0 bases and J by 4 bases; unmatched bases: 11. The CDR3 extends over 17 amino acids. The germline V gene has CDR1 DFQATT and CDR2 SNEGSKA (reference sequence). CDR3 nucleotide sequence: TGCAGTGCTAGAGATATTCGCGGGACTAGCGGTTTGTACGAGCAGTACGTC. This sequence encodes CSARDIRGTSGLYEQYV.

This clonotype was seen many times. The J gene is TRBJ1-2, the V gene TRBV5-8, with 8 bases fitting TRBD1. J was trimmed by 5 bases and V by 4 bases; bases with no gene match: 4. Germline V CDR1 and CDR2: SGHTS, YDEGEE. The CDR3 extends over 13 amino acids. The DNA of the CDR3 is TGTGCCAGCAGCCTGGACAGGGTATATGGCTACACCTTC. It translates to CASSLDRVYGYTF.

This clonotype has just one count. The chain couples TRBV20-1 to TRBJ1-5, with D possibly TRBD1 on 5 matching bases. The CDR3 runs 15 residues. V dropped 0 bases and J dropped 5 bases, with 14 bases sitting between them. In germline, CDR1 is DFQATT, CDR2 SNEGSKA (reference sequence). CDR3: CSARDQGRNHQPQHF. CDR3 sequence (DNA): TGCAGTGCTAGAGATCAGGGCAGGAACCATCAGCCCCAGCATTTT.

This clonotype showed up many times. V gene TRBV5-6 combines with J gene TRBJ1-2; D uncertain. V lost 2 bases and J lost 3, with 8 bases in between. This CDR3 comprises 13 residues. Germline CDR1 reads SGHDT; CDR2 reads YYEEEE. This chain's CDR3 is CASSFGRDYGYTF. The DNA for the CDR3 is TGTGCCAGCAGCTTCGGACGGGACTATGGCTACACCTTC. The complete variable domain, with remaining parts taken from reference TRBV5-6 and TRBJ1-2, reads DAGVTQSPTHLIKTRGQQVTLRCSPKSGHDTVSWYQQALGQGPQFIFQYYEEEERQRGNFPDRFSGHQFPNYSSELNVNALLLGDSALYLCASSFGRDYGYTFGSGTRLTVV.

This clonotype came up many times. The V and J genes are TRBV11-2 and TRBJ2-1, with D perhaps matching TRBD2 (5 bases). The CDR3 runs to 15 residues. Trimming took 1 base from V and 2 from J, leaving 9 bases between them. Germline loops: CDR1 SGHAT, CDR2 FQNNGV. CDR3 sequence (DNA): TGTGCCAGCAGCTTAGGGGGAGTAGCCTACAATGAGCAGTTCTTC. Translating gives CASSLGGVAYNEQFF. Complete variable domain (other parts from reference TRBV11-2 and TRBJ2-1): EAGVAQSPRYKIIEKRQSVAFWCNPISGHATLYWYQQILGQGPKLLIQFQNNGVVDDSQLPKDRFSAERLKGVDSTLKIQPAKLEDSAVYLCASSLGGVAYNEQFFGPGTRLTVL.